These 27 T cell receptor beta chains were sequenced from one sample in a study of PD-L1 blockade in urothelial cancer. Sequenced by immunoSEQ multiplex PCR; TCRdb stores in-frame clones only, minus some. The sample gives roughly 40,000 clones, roughly 86% of which show up once; more than 2.5% is in the top ten. Sequenced material: PBMCs, taken around atezolizumab (anti-PD-L1) treatment. The receptors were gathered from a man aged 70-80 years with urothelial cancer.

The chain carries TRBV9 and TRBJ2-3; D unresolved. In germline, CDR1 is SGDLS, CDR2 YYNGEE. Trimming pared 3 bases from V and 6 bases from J, leaving 11 bases between. The CDR3 totals 13 residues. The CDR3 coding sequence is TGTGCCAGCAGCGCTCGTGTGAGGGATACGCAGTATTTT. Amino acids: CASSARVRDTQYF.

J is TRBJ2-1 and V is TRBV10-1; 7 nucleotides match TRBD1. The CDR3 sequence is 14 residues long. The V segment lost 6 bases and the J segment 6 bases; nucleotides outside the gene matches: 8. Germline CDR1 and CDR2: WNHNN and SYGVQD (reference sequence). CDR3 sequence: CASSRSGQLNEQFF. For the CDR3, the DNA is TGCGCCAGCAGCCGTTCGGGACAGCTCAATGAGCAGTTCTTC.

On this clone: As the CDR3 is not closed by the conserved phenylalanine or tryptophan, this likely results from a read error. It is unclear where the CDR3 begins or ends on the DNA, so no DNA is shown, and the CDR3 is as TCRdb lists it. The chain couples TRBV10-1 to TRBJ2-3; TRBD2, the table's D call, lacks a check against the DNA. CDR1 is WNHNN, CDR2 SYGVQD, per germline (reference sequence). With termini counted, the CDR3 has 11 amino acids. This chain's CDR3 is CASSEWEGGCP.

V and J are TRBV19 and TRBJ2-3; 14 nucleotides match TRBD2. V lost 8 bases, J lost 3 bases, and 4 bases stayed unmatched. Germline CDR1 and CDR2: LNHDA and SQIVND (reference sequence). The CDR3 contains 15 residues. CDR3 loop: CASGTSGSVTDTQYF. The CDR3 coding sequence is TGTGCCAGTGGGACTAGCGGGAGTGTAACAGATACGCAGTATTTT. Filled out from reference TRBV19 and TRBJ2-3, the complete variable domain reads DGGITQSPKYLFRKEGQNVTLSCEQNLNHDAMYWYRQDPGQGLRLIYYSQIVNDFQKGDIAEGYSVSREKKESFPLTVTSAQKNPTAFYLCASGTSGSVTDTQYFGPGTRLTVL.

The chain links TRBV27 to TRBJ2-1, with 11 bases matching TRBD2. The CDR3 spans 17 residues. The germline V gene has CDR1 MNHEY and CDR2 SMNVEV (reference sequence). V trimming: 1 base; J trimming: 6 bases; junction bases outside the gene matches: 8. The CDR3 sequence is CASSLLNRLAGFNEQFF. The CDR3 bases are TGTGCCAGCAGTTTATTGAACAGACTAGCGGGATTCAATGAGCAGTTCTTC.

The V gene is TRBV19, the J gene TRBJ2-5; 8 bases match TRBD1. In germline, CDR1 is LNHDA, CDR2 SQIVND (reference sequence). V dropped 3 bases and J dropped 6; count of bases not matched to a gene: 12. The CDR3 sequence is 16 residues long. The CDR3 is CASSIYAGTGHKTQYF. CDR3 DNA sequence: TGTGCCAGTAGTATTTACGCCGGGACAGGCCACAAGACCCAGTACTTC.

CDR3 nucleotide sequence: TGCGCCAGCAGCTTGGACGGTTCGTTAAGCTCCTACAATGAGCAGTTCTTC. Its protein is CASSLDGSLSSYNEQFF. The J gene is TRBJ2-1, the V gene TRBV5-1; D unresolved. The V end lost 0 bases, the J end lost 0 bases, and 13 bases lay between the germline ends. The CDR3 totals 17 residues. The V gene's germline CDR1 is SGHRS and CDR2 YFSETQ.

V gene TRBV5-1 combines with J gene TRBJ1-2, with D possibly TRBD1 on 6 matching bases. This CDR3 has 13 amino acids. Germline CDR1 reads SGHRS; CDR2 reads YFSETQ. The V and J ends lost 5 bases and 3 bases respectively, with 11 bases between them. Here the CDR3 reads CASSPGEDYGYTF. The CDR3 nucleotides are TGCGCCAGCAGTCCAGGGGAAGACTATGGCTACACCTTC. Using reference TRBV5-1 and TRBJ1-2 for the parts outside the CDR3, the full variable domain is KAGVTQTPRYLIKTRGQQVTLSCSPISGHRSVSWYQQTPGQGLQFLFEYFSETQRNKGNFPGRFSGRQFSNSRSEMNVSTLELGDSALYLCASSPGEDYGYTFGSGTRLTVV.

This chain connects TRBV15 to TRBJ2-3; D might be TRBD1 (7 bases). The CDR3 is 13 residues long. Trimming left V 7 bases short and J 8 bases short, with 16 bases between. The germline V gene has CDR1 LNHNV and CDR2 YYDKDF (reference sequence). CDR3 nucleotides: TGTGCCACCAAACCAGGGGGGCAAGGTACGCAGTATTTT. This gives the protein CATKPGGQGTQYF.

This chain connects TRBV19 to TRBJ1-2; 7 bases line up with TRBD1. The CDR3 length is 15 residues. CDR1 is LNHDA, CDR2 SQIVND, per germline (reference sequence). J lost 3 bases, V lost 4 bases, and 8 bases had no gene match. CDR3 amino acids: CASSTYGQDYYGYTF. The CDR3 DNA follows: TGTGCCAGTAGTACCTACGGACAGGACTACTATGGCTACACCTTC.

DNA of the CDR3: TGTGCCAGCAGCGGACACTCGAACACCGGGGAGCTGTTTTTT. Translated, it gives CASSGHSNTGELFF. The chain carries TRBV16 and TRBJ2-2, with a weak D call TRBD1 (5 bases). Germline CDR1 KGHSY, CDR2 FQNENV. V dropped 5 bases and J dropped 0 bases, with 7 bases sitting between them. The CDR3 loop spans 14 amino acids.

This chain connects TRBV6-1 to TRBJ1-5, with D tentatively TRBD1 (5 bases). Germline values: CDR1 MNHNS, CDR2 SASEGT. The germline V and J ends were trimmed by 2 bases and 9 bases, with 11 bases remaining between them. This CDR3 spans 13 amino acids. The CDR3 region has the DNA TGTGCCAGCAGTGAAAGACGGGGGTGGCCCCAGCATTTT. Protein product: CASSERRGWPQHF.

The chain has TRBV18 and TRBJ1-4; D ambiguous. There are 14 residues in the CDR3. The germline V gene has CDR1 KGHSH and CDR2 LQKENI. V was trimmed by 0 bases and J by 3 bases, leaving 5 bases between them. The CDR3 here is CASSPPGPNEKLFF. CDR3 DNA: TGTGCCAGCTCACCACCTGGGCCTAATGAAAAACTGTTTTTT.

This CDR3 reads CASSLALSAYNEQFF. The CDR3 DNA reads as TGTGCCAGCAGCTTAGCGCTAAGTGCTTACAATGAGCAGTTCTTC. The rearrangement joins TRBV7-2 to TRBJ2-1, with D unclear. CDR1 SGHTA and CDR2 FQGNSA come from the germline V gene. CDR3 size: 15 residues. V lost 0 bases, J lost 4 bases, and 10 bases lay in between.

The V call is TRBV4-3, the J call TRBJ2-3, with D possibly matching TRBD2 (6 bases). Per the germline V gene, CDR1 is LGHNA and CDR2 is YSLEER. This CDR3 spans 16 amino acids. The V and J ends lost 1 base and 3 bases respectively, with 14 bases between them. For the CDR3, the DNA is TGCGCCAGCAGCCAAGCCACGGGAGTAGGTACAGATACGCAGTATTTT. It encodes CASSQATGVGTDTQYF.

The rearrangement joins TRBV4-2 to TRBJ2-1, with TRBD1 matching 11 bases. Germline lookup yields CDR1 LGHNA and CDR2 YNFKEQ. Trimming removed 3 bases from V and 8 bases from J; junction bases left unmatched: 3. There are 14 residues in the CDR3. This chain's CDR3 is CASSHPDRGHEQFF. DNA for the CDR3: TGTGCCAGCAGCCACCCGGACAGGGGGCATGAGCAGTTCTTC.

The V gene is TRBV5-4, the J gene TRBJ2-1, with 9 nucleotides matching TRBD2. CDR3 length: 16 residues. With V trimmed by 6 bases and J by 3 bases, 10 bases remained unmatched. The germline V gene has CDR1 SGHNT and CDR2 YYREEE (reference sequence). The chain's CDR3 is CASTTGGRADYNEQFF. The CDR3 DNA reads TGTGCCAGCACGACTGGCGGGAGGGCCGACTACAATGAGCAGTTCTTC.

On this clone: An end of the junction differs from the germline gene, which may be a read error. This rearrangement joins TRBV7-2 to TRBJ2-1; TRBD2 aligns across 10 bases. Germline-derived CDR1 and CDR2 are SGHTA and FQGNSA. This CDR3 has 15 residues. The CDR3 loop is CASSLAGAGYNEQFF. The CDR3 coding sequence is TGTGCCAGCAGCCTAGCGGGAGCTGGATACAATGAGCAGTTCTTC.

The rearrangement uses TRBV6-1 and TRBJ1-1; the D is unclear. The V end lost 5 bases, the J end lost 1 base, and 8 bases lay between the germline ends. This CDR3 is 13 amino acids long. The germline gives CDR1 MNHNS, CDR2 SASEGT. The CDR3 sequence: CASSPNGNTEAFF. The CDR3 DNA reads as TGTGCCAGCAGTCCTAATGGGAACACTGAAGCTTTCTTT.

The chain recombines TRBV9 with TRBJ2-3; 9 bases map to TRBD2. Germline V gene sequence: CDR1 SGDLS, CDR2 YYNGEE. After removal of 0 bases from V and 4 bases from J, the junction contained 6 bases not matched to a gene. CDR3 length equals 16 residues. CDR3 protein: CASSVEASGIADTQYF. The CDR3 DNA reads as TGTGCCAGCAGCGTAGAGGCTAGCGGGATCGCAGATACGCAGTATTTT.

This clone came up a few times. This rearrangement joins TRBV10-1 to TRBJ1-1; D not resolved. Trimming took 3 bases from V and 2 from J, leaving 4 bases between them. Germline lookup yields CDR1 WNHNN and CDR2 SYGVQD (reference sequence). The CDR3 runs to 12 residues. CDR3 coding DNA: TGCGCCAGCAGTGATCGTAACACTGAAGCTTTCTTT. Protein: CASSDRNTEAFF.

The V gene is TRBV2, the J gene TRBJ1-2, with 8 bases aligning to TRBD1. Germline loops: CDR1 SNHLY, CDR2 FYNNEI. The CDR3 covers 15 residues. V shed 5 bases and J 4 bases; nucleotides not matched to a gene: 9. The CDR3 DNA sequence: TGTGCCAGCAGTACCGGGACAGGAGGTTCCTATGGCTACACCTTC. This translates into CASSTGTGGSYGYTF.

This clone has only a few counts. The chain couples TRBV19 to TRBJ1-5; 9 bases match TRBD1. The CDR3 spans 15 residues. V trimming: 6 bases; J trimming: 4 bases; junction bases outside the gene matches: 7. The germline V gene has CDR1 LNHDA and CDR2 SQIVND (reference sequence). CDR3 sequence (DNA): TGTGCCAGTAGACAGGGACAGGGTGATAATCAGCCCCAGCATTTT. It codes for CASRQGQGDNQPQHF.

This sequence joins TRBV4-3 and TRBJ2-5, with 8 bases that match TRBD2. Germline trimming cut 1 base from V and 5 bases from J; bases unmatched to any gene: 9. The germline V gene encodes CDR1 LGHNA and CDR2 YSLEER. The CDR3 is made up of 16 amino acids. Here the CDR3 reads CASSQGGGRLMETQYF. CDR3 nucleotide sequence: TGCGCCAGCAGCCAAGGGGGCGGGAGGTTAATGGAGACCCAGTACTTC.

The V gene is TRBV25-1, the J gene TRBJ2-1; D is undetermined. The CDR3 extends over 12 amino acids. V was pared by 7 bases and J by 2 bases, with 6 bases between. Germline CDR1 MGHDK, CDR2 SYGVNS. The CDR3 is CASTGAYNEQFF. DNA of the CDR3: TGTGCCAGCACCGGTGCCTACAATGAGCAGTTCTTC.

The rearrangement joins TRBV7-2 to TRBJ1-2, with 9 bases matching TRBD1. The CDR3 extends over 15 amino acids. The germline gives CDR1 SGHTA, CDR2 FQGNSA. Trimming at V came to 4 bases and at J to 8 bases, leaving 11 bases not matched to a gene. CDR3 sequence reads: CASSSSTGGAKGYTF. The CDR3 nucleotides are TGTGCCAGCAGCTCGTCGACAGGGGGAGCGAAGGGCTACACCTTC.

This chain joins TRBV2 and TRBJ1-5; TRBD1 agrees at 11 bases. Trimming at V came to 6 bases and at J to 3 bases, leaving 7 bases not matched to a gene. CDR3 size: 16 residues. From germline, CDR1 is SNHLY and CDR2 FYNNEI. CDR3 loop: CASRTGTGGVNQPQHF. CDR3 nucleotides: TGTGCCAGCAGGACCGGGACAGGGGGGGTCAATCAGCCCCAGCATTTT. Looking up the rest from reference TRBV2 and TRBJ1-5 gives the full variable domain: EPEVTQTPSHQVTQMGQEVILRCVPISNHLYFYWYRQILGQKVEFLVSFYNNEISEKSEIFDDQFSVERPDGSNFTLKIRSTKLEDSAMYFCASRTGTGGVNQPQHFGDGTRLSIL.